Sequencing of this T cell receptor (beta chain) was carried out in a study of technical replicates of blood from a few donors. Repertoires were generated with immunoSEQ multiplex PCR, while TCRdb's copy carries only in-frame clones and drops some. The sample has tens of thousands of clones; 94% are singletons. Germline trimming cut 5 bases from V and 4 bases from J; bases unmatched to any gene: 16. Germline V gives CDR1 SGHVS, CDR2 FQNEAQ. The CDR3 runs to 18 residues. Sequenced sample: T cells isolated from PBMCs. The sequence came from a human donor in good health. The gene calls are TRBV7-8 and TRBJ2-7, with 11 bases identical to TRBD2. This CDR3 reads CASSPSPGDGLAGYEQYF. CDR3 nucleotides: TGTGCCAGCAGCCCCTCCCCTGGCGACGGACTAGCGGGTTACGAGCAGTACTTC.